This TCR beta chain was documented in a study of blood T cell repertoires in COVID-19. Across the whole study: Samples representing acute and convalescent COVID-19 were sourced from the United States, Italy and Spain. T cells, B-cell-depleted T cells, or PBMCs provided the cDNA or gDNA that served as material.

V gave up 6 bases and J gave up 0 bases, with 10 bases separating them. CDR3 length: 14 residues. Per the germline V gene, CDR1 is MNHEY and CDR2 is SVGAGI. Authors' data handling: Estimates of nucleated cell counts were drawn from the amplification of reference gene primers. The method was immunoSEQ multiplex PCR; TCRdb's version includes in-frame clones alone and lacks a portion of them. V and J calls and clone size are as listed in that table; D and trimming were resolved from the DNA. The repertoire holds roughly 180,000 clones, less than 90% seen once, with 2% to 2.5% in the top ten. Material for sequencing was peripheral blood. The rearrangement joins TRBV6-5 to TRBJ2-3; D gene uncertain. The TCR sequence derives from a man aged 70-80 years with active or convalescent COVID-19. For the CDR3, the DNA is TGTGCCAGCAGGGAGACTTTTAGCACAGATACGCAGTATTTT. This translates into CASRETFSTDTQYF.